This is a list of T cell receptor beta chains from one sample in a study of CD8 T cells in ankylosing spondylitis. MiXCR, applied by TCRdb to the 5' RACE reads, yields one record per CDR3 protein. Found here are more than 150,000 distinct CDR3 sequences, 15% to 20% of them singletons; the top ten hold more than 3.5%. The sample was blood, either unsorted or a sorted T cell fraction (not recorded which). All receptors derive from a male donor aged 5 to 30 with ankylosing spondylitis or in good health (not recorded which). The CDR3 runs from the conserved cysteine through the conserved F or W. D genes are given only for firm matches. Only part of the rows carry a size: once, few, many, or a class if the clone is expanded.

J gene: TRBJ1-3
V gene: TRBV11-2
clone size: many
D gene: .
CDR3 DNA: TGTGCCAGCAGCTTAGGAGGAGACACCATATATTTT
CDR3 protein: CASSLGGDTIYF

J gene: TRBJ2-2
V gene: TRBV6-5
clone size: many
D gene: TRBD2
CDR3 DNA: TGTGCCAGCAGTTGGAAGGGAGGGACCGGGGAGCTGTTTTTT
CDR3 protein: CASSWKGGTGELFF

J gene: TRBJ2-3
V gene: TRBV20-1
clone size: many
D gene: TRBD2
CDR3 DNA: TGCAGTGCTAACCTAGGCGGGAGCTTCGGCACAGATACGCAGTATTTT
CDR3 protein: CSANLGGSFGTDTQYF

J gene: TRBJ2-2
V gene: TRBV27
clone size: .
D gene: TRBD2
CDR3 DNA: TGTGCCAGCAGTGTTAGCGGGAGAGACTTCTCGAACACCGGGGAGCTGTTTTTT
CDR3 protein: CASSVSGRDFSNTGELFF

J gene: TRBJ2-5
V gene: TRBV29-1
clone size: once
D gene: .
CDR3 DNA: TGCAGCGCCGGACCCAGGGGAGAGACCCAGTACTTC
CDR3 protein: CSAGPRGETQYF

J gene: TRBJ2-5
V gene: TRBV4-2
clone size: many
D gene: .
CDR3 DNA: TGTGCCAGTGGGTCTTACCAAGAGACCCAGTACTTC
CDR3 protein: CASGSYQETQYF

J gene: TRBJ1-2
V gene: TRBV27
clone size: .
D gene: TRBD1
CDR3 DNA: TGTGCCAGCAGTCCTCGACAGGGCGAGGGCTACACCTTC
CDR3 protein: CASSPRQGEGYTF

J gene: TRBJ2-1
V gene: TRBV4-2
clone size: .
D gene: TRBD2
CDR3 DNA: TGTGCCAGCAGCTCCGGGACTAGCGTGAATGAGCAGTTCTTC
CDR3 protein: CASSSGTSVNEQFF

J gene: TRBJ1-2
V gene: TRBV10-3
clone size: many
D gene: TRBD1
CDR3 DNA: TGTGCCATCAGTGAGGGGGACAGGGGAGTCGGCTACACCTTC
CDR3 protein: CAISEGDRGVGYTF

J gene: TRBJ2-5
V gene: TRBV29-1
clone size: many
D gene: TRBD1
CDR3 DNA: TGCAGCGTTGAAGATTACCCGACAGGGGGCGAGACCCAGTACTTC
CDR3 protein: CSVEDYPTGGETQYF

J gene: TRBJ2-1
V gene: TRBV15
clone size: many
D gene: TRBD2
CDR3 DNA: TGTGCCACCAGCAGAGAGGCCCCAACAGGGCGAGCGGGAGGATACAATGAGCAGTTCTTC
CDR3 protein: CATSREAPTGRAGGYNEQFF

J gene: TRBJ2-1
V gene: TRBV7-6
clone size: few
D gene: .
CDR3 DNA: TGTGCCAGCAGCTTAGCGGGACCTCCCTACAATGAGCAGTTCTTC
CDR3 protein: CASSLAGPPYNEQFF

J gene: TRBJ2-7
V gene: TRBV6-1
clone size: few
D gene: TRBD1
CDR3 DNA: TGTGCCAGCAGTGACTTGGGACAGGGGCCCTACGAGCAGTACTTC
CDR3 protein: CASSDLGQGPYEQYF

J gene: TRBJ1-5
V gene: TRBV6-1
clone size: many
D gene: .
CDR3 DNA: TGTGCCAGCAGTGAAGGTTGGGGGCTGCGCAATCAGCCCCAGCATTTT
CDR3 protein: CASSEGWGLRNQPQHF

J gene: TRBJ2-1
V gene: TRBV7-8
clone size: .
D gene: .
CDR3 DNA: TGTGCCAGCAGCTTAACTAGCAACTACAATGAGCAGTTCTTC
CDR3 protein: CASSLTSNYNEQFF

J gene: TRBJ1-5
V gene: TRBV28
clone size: .
D gene: .
CDR3 DNA: TGTGCCAGCAGAGACGAGGGGCTCCAGGGGAGGAATCAGCCCCAGCATTTT
CDR3 protein: CASRDEGLQGRNQPQHF

J gene: TRBJ1-2
V gene: TRBV2
clone size: many
D gene: .
CDR3 DNA: TGTGCCAGCAGAGACCACAGGGCCGGCTACACCTTC
CDR3 protein: CASRDHRAGYTF

J gene: TRBJ2-1
V gene: TRBV12-3/TRBV12-4
clone size: many
D gene: TRBD2
CDR3 DNA: TGTGCCAGCAGGTGGACTAGCGGGAGTCAGTTCTTC
CDR3 protein: CASRWTSGSQFF

J gene: TRBJ2-3
V gene: TRBV7-2
clone size: many
D gene: TRBD2
CDR3 DNA: TGTGCCAGCTCGTTTCGGGGGGCAGATACGCAGTATTTT
CDR3 protein: CASSFRGADTQYF

J gene: TRBJ1-6
V gene: TRBV15
clone size: many
D gene: TRBD1
CDR3 DNA: TGTGCCACCAGCAAGGGGCAGGGGGTTAGCTCACCCCTCCACTTT
CDR3 protein: CATSKGQGVSSPLHF

J gene: TRBJ2-7
V gene: TRBV12-3/TRBV12-4
clone size: .
D gene: TRBD2
CDR3 DNA: TGTGCCAGCAGTCCACTGACTAGCCTGGACGAGCAGTACTTC
CDR3 protein: CASSPLTSLDEQYF

J gene: TRBJ2-5
V gene: TRBV7-9
clone size: many
D gene: TRBD2
CDR3 DNA: TGTGCCAGCAACGTGGGGGAGGGAAGAGAGACCCAGTACTTC
CDR3 protein: CASNVGEGRETQYF

J gene: TRBJ1-1
V gene: TRBV10-3
clone size: many
D gene: .
CDR3 DNA: TGTGCCATCAGTGAGTACCCGGGTCTGAACACTGAAGCTTTCTTT
CDR3 protein: CAISEYPGLNTEAFF

J gene: TRBJ2-1
V gene: TRBV20-1
clone size: .
D gene: TRBD2
CDR3 DNA: TGCAGTGCTAGAGCTCCGGGACTAGCGGGGGGAAATGAGCAGTTCTTC
CDR3 protein: CSARAPGLAGGNEQFF

J gene: TRBJ2-5
V gene: TRBV7-9
clone size: many
D gene: .
CDR3 DNA: TGTGCCAGCAGCTTAGCCTCCGGACAGAACCAAGAGACCCAGTACTTC
CDR3 protein: CASSLASGQNQETQYF

J gene: TRBJ2-2
V gene: TRBV5-1
clone size: many
D gene: .
CDR3 DNA: TGCGCCAGCAGCTTGGCGGCGGGCGTAAACACCGGGGAGCTGTTTTTT
CDR3 protein: CASSLAAGVNTGELFF

J gene: TRBJ1-1
V gene: TRBV20-1
clone size: many
D gene: .
CDR3 DNA: TGCAGTGCTAACAGAGGAGCGATGAACACTGAAGCTTTCTTT
CDR3 protein: CSANRGAMNTEAFF

J gene: TRBJ2-1
V gene: TRBV12-3/TRBV12-4
clone size: many
D gene: TRBD2
CDR3 DNA: TGTGCCAGCACCGAGACTAGCGGGAGATACAATGAGCAGTTCTTC
CDR3 protein: CASTETSGRYNEQFF

J gene: TRBJ2-5
V gene: TRBV29-1
clone size: .
D gene: .
CDR3 DNA: TGCAGCGTCGCGACAGCTACCCTGTCCGAGACCCAGTACTTC
CDR3 protein: CSVATATLSETQYF

J gene: TRBJ2-2
V gene: TRBV5-1
clone size: many
D gene: .
CDR3 DNA: TGTGCCAGCAGTTTGGACAGCACCGGGGAGCTGTTTTTT
CDR3 protein: CASSLDSTGELFF

J gene: TRBJ1-1
V gene: TRBV7-8
clone size: many
D gene: .
CDR3 DNA: TGTGCCAGCAGTGAAAGACGGGAAGCTTTCTTT
CDR3 protein: CASSERREAFF